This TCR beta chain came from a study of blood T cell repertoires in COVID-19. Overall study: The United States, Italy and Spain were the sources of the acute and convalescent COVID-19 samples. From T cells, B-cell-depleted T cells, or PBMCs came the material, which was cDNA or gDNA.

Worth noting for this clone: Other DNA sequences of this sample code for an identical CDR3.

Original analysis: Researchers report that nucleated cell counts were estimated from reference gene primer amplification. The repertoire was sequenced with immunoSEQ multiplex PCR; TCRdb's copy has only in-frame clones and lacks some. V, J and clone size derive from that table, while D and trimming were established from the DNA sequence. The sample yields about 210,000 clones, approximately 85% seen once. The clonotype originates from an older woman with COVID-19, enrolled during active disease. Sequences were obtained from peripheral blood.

The CDR3 protein is CSVDRVNTEAFF. CDR3 nucleotide sequence: TGCAGCGTTGACAGGGTTAATACTGAAGCTTTCTTT. The gene calls are TRBV29-1 and TRBJ1-1; tentatively, D is TRBD1 (5 bases). CDR1 and CDR2 from the germline V gene are SQVTM and ANQGSEA. V was pared by 3 bases and J by 5 bases, with 10 bases between. The CDR3 covers 12 residues.